Each of the 21 T cell receptor beta chains below was sequenced from the same sample in a study of T cells in Graves' hyperthyroidism and ophthalmopathy. It was RNA transcripts that yielded the amplified TCR beta CDR3 regions. First-round RT-PCR targeting the TCR CDR3 was performed with the HTBI primer set. TCRdb reprocessed the multiplex PCR reads with MiXCR, giving one entry per CDR3 protein. The data hold around 350,000 distinct CDR3 sequences, with over 15% observed a single time. Sequencing was carried out using blood. The receptors originated from a woman between 18 and 29 years old with Graves' hyperthyroidism.

This clonotype was detected once. The rearrangement links TRBV4-1 to TRBJ2-7; 11 bases agree with TRBD2. This CDR3 contains 16 residues. The ends lost 0 bases at V and 3 bases at J; junction bases unmatched: 4. Germline loops: CDR1 MGHRA, CDR2 YSYEKL. The CDR3 sequence is CASSQEGLAALYEQYF. DNA for the CDR3: TGCGCCAGCAGCCAAGAGGGACTAGCGGCCCTCTACGAGCAGTACTTC.

This clonotype was observed a single time. This chain uses TRBV18 with TRBJ2-7; 7 bases are a match to TRBD2. CDR1 is KGHSH, CDR2 LQKENI, per germline. This CDR3 comprises 15 residues. The V gene end was trimmed by 2 bases and the J gene end by 4 bases; junction bases not matched to a gene: 8. The CDR3 DNA is TGTGCCAGCTCACCATCGGGCAGGGAGGGGTACGAGCAGTACTTC. This translates into CASSPSGREGYEQYF.

The chain recombines TRBV12-3 or TRBV12-4 with TRBJ1-5; D is possibly TRBD1 (6 bases). Between the trimmed V and J ends, which lost 3 bases and 2 bases, there was a span of 11 bases. The CDR3 extends over 15 amino acids. The CDR3 region is CASSFQGWGNQPQHF. The CDR3 DNA reads as TGTGCCAGCAGTTTCCAGGGGTGGGGCAATCAGCCCCAGCATTTT.

This clonotype was observed at least ten times. The J gene is TRBJ2-7, the V gene TRBV12-3 or TRBV12-4; D gene unclear. V lost 2 bases and J 7 bases, leaving 15 bases between the germline ends. The CDR3 is 14 residues long. The chain's CDR3 is CASSLRYGSGEQYF. The DNA of the CDR3 is TGTGCCAGCAGTTTACGGTACGGATCCGGGGAGCAGTACTTC.

This chain links TRBV2 with TRBJ2-3; the D is unclear. Germline V gives CDR1 SNHLY, CDR2 FYNNEI. V lost 9 bases to trimming and J lost 3 bases, with 13 bases between them. This CDR3 contains 13 residues. CDR3: CARGSGGTDTQYF. The CDR3 nucleotides are TGTGCCAGAGGCTCCGGTGGGACAGATACGCAGTATTTT. Full variable domain (missing parts from reference TRBV2 and TRBJ2-3): EPEVTQTPSHQVTQMGQEVILRCVPISNHLYFYWYRQILGQKVEFLVSFYNNEISEKSEIFDDQFSVERPDGSNFTLKIRSTKLEDSAMYFCARGSGGTDTQYFGPGTRLTVL.

This clonotype was recorded at least ten times. The rearrangement uses TRBV4-1 and TRBJ2-7; perhaps TRBD1 as D (5 bases). Between the trimmed V and J ends, which lost 3 bases and 3 bases, there was a span of 15 bases. The CDR3 runs to 15 residues. Germline CDR1 and CDR2: MGHRA and YSYEKL. CDR3 amino acids: CASSHPGQGIYEQYF. In DNA, the CDR3 is TGCGCCAGCAGCCATCCGGGCCAGGGAATCTACGAGCAGTACTTC.

This clonotype was seen at least ten times. The CDR3, as DNA: TGTGCCAGCAGTGAAAGGAGAAGAAAGACCCAGTACTTC. Its protein product is CASSERRRKTQYF. The chain combines TRBV6-1 with TRBJ2-5; no reliable D call. This CDR3 comprises 13 residues. Trimming removed 2 bases at V and 6 bases at J, with 10 bases between. Germline values: CDR1 MNHNS, CDR2 SASEGT.

This clonotype came up many times. This chain links TRBV7-2 with TRBJ2-7; TRBD1 might be the D (6 bases). This CDR3 has 14 residues. CDR1 is SGHTA, CDR2 FQGNSA, per germline. The V end was cut by 5 bases, the J end by 3 bases, with 14 bases between. CDR3 nucleotides: TGTGCCAGCAGCCTGGACAGATTAGGCTACGAGCAGTACTTC. This sequence encodes CASSLDRLGYEQYF.

The V call is TRBV20-1, the J call TRBJ2-5; 12 nucleotides agree with TRBD2. The germline CDR1 and CDR2 sequences are DFQATT and SNEGSKA (reference sequence). V lost 5 bases, J lost 5 bases, and 9 bases stayed unmatched. The CDR3 covers 15 residues. The CDR3 bases are TGCAGTGCTTCCCGACTAGCGGGAGATGGGGAGACCCAGTACTTC. It encodes CSASRLAGDGETQYF.

The genes are TRBV4-2 and TRBJ2-4; 10 bases match TRBD2. The CDR3 consists of 18 residues. Germline V CDR1 and CDR2: LGHNA, YNFKEQ. Losses at the gene ends were 0 bases for V and 3 bases for J; bases not matched to a gene: 8. The CDR3 nucleotides read TGTGCCAGCAGCCAAGAGAAGAGCGGGGGGGATCACAAAAACATTCAGTACTTC. The encoded protein is CASSQEKSGGDHKNIQYF.

In this sample, this clonotype turned up many times. The chain couples TRBV5-1 to TRBJ1-1; D may be TRBD1 (6 bases). V was pared by 2 bases and J by 6 bases, with 14 bases between. The CDR3 has 14 amino acids. Looked up from germline, CDR1 is SGHRS and CDR2 is YFSETQ. This CDR3 is CASSFGGAGAEAFF. The CDR3 DNA follows: TGCGCCAGCAGCTTCGGGGGGGCGGGCGCTGAAGCTTTCTTT. The variable domain in full, completed from reference TRBV5-1 and TRBJ1-1, reads KAGVTQTPRYLIKTRGQQVTLSCSPISGHRSVSWYQQTPGQGLQFLFEYFSETQRNKGNFPGRFSGRQFSNSRSEMNVSTLELGDSALYLCASSFGGAGAEAFFGQGTRLTVV.

This clonotype was recorded many times. J is TRBJ1-1 and V is TRBV6-5; 7 bases match TRBD1. This CDR3 spans 14 amino acids. Germline CDR1 is MNHEY and CDR2 is SVGAGI. The junction had 3 bases not matched to a gene; V was cut back by 0 bases and J by 5 bases. The CDR3 bases are TGTGCCAGCAGTTACTCTACAGGGGTAACTGAAGCTTTCTTT. Its protein product is CASSYSTGVTEAFF.

This clonotype was counted ten times or more. This chain connects TRBV6-1 to TRBJ2-6, with D possibly being TRBD1 (5 bases). There are 11 residues in the CDR3. The V gene's germline CDR1 is MNHNS and CDR2 SASEGT. V dropped 6 bases and J dropped 12 bases, with 9 bases sitting between them. The CDR3 loop is CASSRVPVLTF. CDR3 in DNA: TGTGCCAGCAGCAGGGTTCCCGTCCTGACTTTC.

At least ten counts were recorded for this clonotype. V usage is TRBV10-3 and J usage is TRBJ2-7, with TRBD2 as a possible D gene (5 bases). CDR3 length: 14 amino acids. Trimming left V 2 bases short and J 6 bases short, with 14 bases between. CDR1 is ENHRY and CDR2 is SYGVKD in the germline V gene. The DNA for the CDR3 is TGTGCCATCAGTGAGCGGGCCCTAGGAGGCGAGCAGTACTTC. Protein sequence: CAISERALGGEQYF.

V gene TRBV30 combines with J gene TRBJ2-7; 9 bases match TRBD1. The CDR3 spans 11 residues. Germline values: CDR1 GTSNPN, CDR2 SVGIG (reference sequence). Unmatched junction bases numbered 1, after V lost 7 bases and J lost 3 bases. The CDR3 loop reads CALDRGYEQYF. CDR3 DNA sequence: TGTGCCTTGGACAGGGGCTACGAGCAGTACTTC.

This clonotype was picked up many times. V is TRBV12-3 or TRBV12-4 and J is TRBJ1-2, with D tentatively TRBD1 (5 bases). Trimming removed 2 bases from V and 8 bases from J, with 12 bases in between. The CDR3 is 13 amino acids. The CDR3 DNA is TGTGCCAGCAGTTTAACAGGCTTGGACGGCTACACCTTC. Residues: CASSLTGLDGYTF.

This chain uses TRBV6-1 with TRBJ1-5; no firm D call. The V gene's germline CDR1 is MNHNS and CDR2 SASEGT. The CDR3 is 19 amino acids. The ends were cut back, 3 bases at V and 0 bases at J, with 21 bases in the middle. CDR3 bases: TGTGCCAGCAGTGAGGTTATTTTGGTTCGGGGTTTTAGCAATCAGCCCCAGCATTTT. Translation: CASSEVILVRGFSNQPQHF.

The chain uses TRBV18 and TRBJ1-2; 7 bases line up with TRBD1. Trimming cost V 3 bases and J 4 bases; bases outside gene matches: 8. The CDR3 contains 15 residues. CDR1 and CDR2 (germline): KGHSH, LQKENI. The CDR3 region is CASSPSRGESYGYTF. The CDR3 DNA reads as TGTGCCAGCTCACCGTCCAGGGGGGAATCCTATGGCTACACCTTC.

At least ten counts were recorded for this clonotype. The chain recombines TRBV3-1 with TRBJ1-2; 8 bases match TRBD1. This CDR3 region has 14 residues. Germline lookup yields CDR1 LGHDT and CDR2 YNNKEL (reference sequence). The V and J ends lost 4 bases and 3 bases, in that order; junction bases with no gene match: 4. CDR3: CASSRQGSDYGYTF. CDR3 in DNA: TGTGCCAGCAGCCGACAGGGGTCTGACTATGGCTACACCTTC. Supplemented by reference TRBV3-1 and TRBJ1-2, the full variable domain reads DTAVSQTPKYLVTQMGNDKSIKCEQNLGHDTMYWYKQDSKKFLKIMFSYNNKELIINETVPNRFSPKSPDKAHLNLHINSLELGDSAVYFCASSRQGSDYGYTFGSGTRLTVV.

This clonotype was counted ten times or more. V is TRBV19 and J is TRBJ1-1; D call uncertain. Germline V gene lookup returns CDR1 LNHDA and CDR2 SQIVND (reference sequence). CDR3 length equals 15 residues. Trimming cost V 3 bases and J 5 bases, with 16 bases left between them. CDR3 DNA sequence: TGTGCCAGTAGTATCAGTCCGAGAGGGTGGACTGAAGCTTTCTTT. Protein product: CASSISPRGWTEAFF.

This clonotype was seen many times. The genes are TRBV7-2 and TRBJ2-5; D gene unclear. CDR3 length: 14 amino acids. V gave up 5 bases and J gave up 2 bases, with 12 bases separating them. From germline, CDR1 is SGHTA and CDR2 FQGNSA. CDR3 coding DNA: TGTGCCAGCAGCCATGACTCCTCTCAAGAGACCCAGTACTTC. Amino acids: CASSHDSSQETQYF.